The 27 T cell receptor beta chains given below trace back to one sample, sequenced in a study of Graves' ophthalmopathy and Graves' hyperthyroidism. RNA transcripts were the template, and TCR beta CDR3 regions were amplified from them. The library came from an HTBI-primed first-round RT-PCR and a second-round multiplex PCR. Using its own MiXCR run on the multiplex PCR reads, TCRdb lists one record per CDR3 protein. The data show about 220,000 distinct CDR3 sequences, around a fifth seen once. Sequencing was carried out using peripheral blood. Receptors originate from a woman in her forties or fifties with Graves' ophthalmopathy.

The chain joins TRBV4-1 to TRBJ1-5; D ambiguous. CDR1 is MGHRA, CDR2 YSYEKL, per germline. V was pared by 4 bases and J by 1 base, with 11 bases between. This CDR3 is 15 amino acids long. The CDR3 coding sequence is TGCGCCAGCAGCCCGACCGCCCACAGCAATCAGCCCCAGCATTTT. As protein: CASSPTAHSNQPQHF.

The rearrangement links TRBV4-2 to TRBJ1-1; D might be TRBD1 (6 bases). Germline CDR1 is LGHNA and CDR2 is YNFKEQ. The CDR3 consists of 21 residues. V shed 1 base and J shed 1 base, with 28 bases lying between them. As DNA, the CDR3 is TGTGCCAGCAGCCAAGTTAACGGTTTGGTTTCGGGAAGGACAGAGAACACTGAAGCTTTCTTT. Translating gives CASSQVNGLVSGRTENTEAFF.

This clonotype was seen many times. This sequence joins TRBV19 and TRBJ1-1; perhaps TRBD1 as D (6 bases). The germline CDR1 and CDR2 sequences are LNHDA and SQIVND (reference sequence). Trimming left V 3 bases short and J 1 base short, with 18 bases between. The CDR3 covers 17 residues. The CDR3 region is CASSMEGQFRGNTEAFF. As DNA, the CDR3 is TGTGCCAGTAGTATGGAAGGACAGTTTAGAGGGAACACTGAAGCTTTCTTT.

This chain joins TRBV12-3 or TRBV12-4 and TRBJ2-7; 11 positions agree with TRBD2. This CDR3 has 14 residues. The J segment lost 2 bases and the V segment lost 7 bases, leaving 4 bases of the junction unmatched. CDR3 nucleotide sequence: TGTGCCAGCAAACCGGGACTAGCGGCCTACGAGCAGTACTTC. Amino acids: CASKPGLAAYEQYF.

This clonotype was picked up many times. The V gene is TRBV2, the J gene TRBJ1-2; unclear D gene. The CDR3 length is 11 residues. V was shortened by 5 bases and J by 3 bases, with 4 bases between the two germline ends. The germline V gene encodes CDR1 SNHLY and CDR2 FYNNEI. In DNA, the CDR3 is TGTGCCAGCAGTAATTACTATGGCTACACCTTC. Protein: CASSNYYGYTF.

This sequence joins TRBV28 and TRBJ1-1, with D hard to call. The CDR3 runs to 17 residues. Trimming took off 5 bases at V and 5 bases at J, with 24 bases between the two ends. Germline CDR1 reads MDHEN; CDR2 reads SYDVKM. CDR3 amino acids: CASSARELGLAWTEAFF. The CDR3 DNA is TGTGCCAGCAGTGCGAGGGAATTGGGCCTAGCTTGGACTGAAGCTTTCTTT.

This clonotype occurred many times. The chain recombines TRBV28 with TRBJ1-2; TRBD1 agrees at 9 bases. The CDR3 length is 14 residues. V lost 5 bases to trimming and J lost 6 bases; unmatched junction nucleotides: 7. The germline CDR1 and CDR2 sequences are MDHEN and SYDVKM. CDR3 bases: TGTGCCAGCAGTCCACAGGGGGCGTTTGATGGCTACACCTTC. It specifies CASSPQGAFDGYTF.

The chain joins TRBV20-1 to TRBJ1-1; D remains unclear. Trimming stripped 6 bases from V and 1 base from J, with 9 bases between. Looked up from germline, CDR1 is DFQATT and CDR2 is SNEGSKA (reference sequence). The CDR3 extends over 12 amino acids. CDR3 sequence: CSAYARNTEAFF. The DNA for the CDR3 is TGCAGTGCCTACGCAAGGAACACTGAAGCTTTCTTT.

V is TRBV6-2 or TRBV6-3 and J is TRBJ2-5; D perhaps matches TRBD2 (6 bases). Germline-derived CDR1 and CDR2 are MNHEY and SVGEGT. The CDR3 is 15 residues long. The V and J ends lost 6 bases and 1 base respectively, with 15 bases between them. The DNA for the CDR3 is TGTGCCAGCAGAAACTCTGGGGGGAGCCAAGAGACCCAGTACTTC. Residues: CASRNSGGSQETQYF.

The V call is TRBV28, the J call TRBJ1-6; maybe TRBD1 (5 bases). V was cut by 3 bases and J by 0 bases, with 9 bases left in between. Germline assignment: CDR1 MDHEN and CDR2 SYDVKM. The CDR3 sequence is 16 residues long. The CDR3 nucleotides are TGTGCCAGCAGTTTCCAGACAGACTCCTATAATTCACCCCTCCACTTT. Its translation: CASSFQTDSYNSPLHF.

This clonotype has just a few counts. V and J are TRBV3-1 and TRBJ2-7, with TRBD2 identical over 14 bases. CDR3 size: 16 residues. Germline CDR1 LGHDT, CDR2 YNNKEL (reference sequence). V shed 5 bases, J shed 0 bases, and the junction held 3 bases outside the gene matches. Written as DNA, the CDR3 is TGTGCCAGCAGCGGGACTAGCGGGAGAATCTCCTACGAGCAGTACTTC. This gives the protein CASSGTSGRISYEQYF.

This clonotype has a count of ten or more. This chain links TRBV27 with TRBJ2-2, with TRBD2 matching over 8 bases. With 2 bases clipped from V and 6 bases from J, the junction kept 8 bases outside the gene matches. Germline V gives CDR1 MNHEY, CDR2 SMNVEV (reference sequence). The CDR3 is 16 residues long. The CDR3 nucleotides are TGTGCCAGCAGTTTAAGGGGACTAGTATACGCCGGGGAGCTGTTTTTT. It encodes CASSLRGLVYAGELFF.

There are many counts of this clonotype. In DNA, the CDR3 is TGTGCCAGCAGTGAAGCTCGGGGTTGGAACACTGAAGCTTTCTTT. Amino acid sequence: CASSEARGWNTEAFF. This chain connects TRBV2 to TRBJ1-1; D call uncertain. This CDR3 contains 15 residues. V lost 0 bases and J 1 base, leaving 9 bases between the germline ends. CDR1 SNHLY and CDR2 FYNNEI come from the germline V gene.

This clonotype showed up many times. CDR3 protein: CASSYPGTDYGYTF. The CDR3 nucleotides read TGTGCCAGCAGTTACCCCGGGACGGACTATGGCTACACCTTC. The V call is TRBV6-5, the J call TRBJ1-2; maybe TRBD1 (5 bases). The CDR3 consists of 14 residues. Trimming pared 2 bases from V and 3 bases from J, leaving 10 bases between. Germline V lookup: CDR1 MNHEY, CDR2 SVGAGI.

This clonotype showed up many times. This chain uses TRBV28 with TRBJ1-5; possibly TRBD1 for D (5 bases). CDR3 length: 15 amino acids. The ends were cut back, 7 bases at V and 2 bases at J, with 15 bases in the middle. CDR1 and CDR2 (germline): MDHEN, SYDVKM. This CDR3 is CASTPDTYRNQPQHF. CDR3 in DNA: TGTGCCAGCACACCGGACACCTACCGCAATCAGCCCCAGCATTTT.

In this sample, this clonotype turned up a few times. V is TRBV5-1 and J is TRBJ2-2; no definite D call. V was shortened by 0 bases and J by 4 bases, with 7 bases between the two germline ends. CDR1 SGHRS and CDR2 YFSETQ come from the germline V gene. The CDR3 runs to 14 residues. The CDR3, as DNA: TGCGCCAGCAGCTTGGGTTGGACCACCGGGGAGCTGTTTTTT. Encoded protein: CASSLGWTTGELFF.

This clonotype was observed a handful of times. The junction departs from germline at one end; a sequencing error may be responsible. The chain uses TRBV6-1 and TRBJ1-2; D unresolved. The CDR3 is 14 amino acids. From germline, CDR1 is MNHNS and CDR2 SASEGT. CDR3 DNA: TGTGCCAGCACCCCCGCAGTCGTAAACTATGGCTACAACTTC. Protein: CASTPAVVNYGYNF.

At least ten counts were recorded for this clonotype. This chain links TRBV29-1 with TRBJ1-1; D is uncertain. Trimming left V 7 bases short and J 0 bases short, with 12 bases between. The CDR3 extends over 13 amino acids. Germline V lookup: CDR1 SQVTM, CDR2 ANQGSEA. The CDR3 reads CSATTGLNTEAFF. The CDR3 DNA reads TGCAGCGCCACGACTGGGCTGAACACTGAAGCTTTCTTT.

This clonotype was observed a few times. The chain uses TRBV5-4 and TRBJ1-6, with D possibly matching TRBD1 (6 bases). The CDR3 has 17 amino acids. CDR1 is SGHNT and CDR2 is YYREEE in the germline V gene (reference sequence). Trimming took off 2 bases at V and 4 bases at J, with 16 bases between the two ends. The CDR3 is CASSFPAGGLYNSPLHF. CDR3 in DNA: TGTGCCAGCAGCTTCCCCGCTGGGGGGCTGTATAATTCACCCCTCCACTTT. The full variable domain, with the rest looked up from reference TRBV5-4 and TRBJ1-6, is ETGVTQSPTHLIKTRGQQVTLRCSSQSGHNTVSWYQQALGQGPQFIFQYYREEENGRGNFPPRFSGLQFPNYSSELNVNALELDDSALYLCASSFPAGGLYNSPLHFGNGTRLTVT.

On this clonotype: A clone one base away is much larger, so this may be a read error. CDR3 sequence (DNA): TGTGCCAGCTCAAGGGCCTCGGTGGTAGAGACCCAGTACTTC. Encoded protein: CASSRASVVETQYF. This chain connects TRBV18 to TRBJ2-5; no clear D gene. The CDR3 is 14 amino acids. From germline, CDR1 is KGHSH and CDR2 LQKENI. V lost 5 bases and J lost 4, with 14 bases in between.

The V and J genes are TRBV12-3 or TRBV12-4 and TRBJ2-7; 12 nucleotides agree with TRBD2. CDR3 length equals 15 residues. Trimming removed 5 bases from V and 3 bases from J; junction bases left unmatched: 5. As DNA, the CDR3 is TGTGCCAGCAGTCCTACGACTAGCGGGGGCTACGAGCAGTACTTC. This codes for CASSPTTSGGYEQYF.

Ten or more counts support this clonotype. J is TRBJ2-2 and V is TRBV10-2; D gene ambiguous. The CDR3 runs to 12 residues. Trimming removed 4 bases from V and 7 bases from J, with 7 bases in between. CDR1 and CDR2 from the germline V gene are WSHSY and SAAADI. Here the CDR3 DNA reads TGCGCCAGCAGTGTGGAGCTCGGGGAGCTGTTTTTT. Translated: CASSVELGELFF.

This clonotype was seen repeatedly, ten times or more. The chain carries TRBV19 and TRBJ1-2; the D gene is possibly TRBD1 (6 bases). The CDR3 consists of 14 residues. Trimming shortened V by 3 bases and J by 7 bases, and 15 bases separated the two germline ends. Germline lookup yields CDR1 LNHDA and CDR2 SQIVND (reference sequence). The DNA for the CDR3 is TGTGCCAGTAGTATCGCAGGGGATGGACTTGGCTACACCTTC. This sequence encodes CASSIAGDGLGYTF. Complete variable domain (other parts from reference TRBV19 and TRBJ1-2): DGGITQSPKYLFRKEGQNVTLSCEQNLNHDAMYWYRQDPGQGLRLIYYSQIVNDFQKGDIAEGYSVSREKKESFPLTVTSAQKNPTAFYLCASSIAGDGLGYTFGSGTRLTVV.

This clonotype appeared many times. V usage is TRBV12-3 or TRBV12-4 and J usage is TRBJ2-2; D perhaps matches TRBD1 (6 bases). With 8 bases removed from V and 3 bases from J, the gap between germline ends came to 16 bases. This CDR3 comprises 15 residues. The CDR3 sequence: CASRNGQGYTGELFF. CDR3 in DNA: TGTGCCAGCCGAAACGGGCAGGGGTACACCGGGGAGCTGTTTTTT.

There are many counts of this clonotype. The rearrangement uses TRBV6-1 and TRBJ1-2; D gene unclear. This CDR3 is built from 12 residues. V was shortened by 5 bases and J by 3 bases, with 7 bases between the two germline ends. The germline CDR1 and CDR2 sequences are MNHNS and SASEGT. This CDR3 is CASSRNDYGYTF. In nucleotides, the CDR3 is TGTGCCAGCAGTAGGAATGACTATGGCTACACCTTC.

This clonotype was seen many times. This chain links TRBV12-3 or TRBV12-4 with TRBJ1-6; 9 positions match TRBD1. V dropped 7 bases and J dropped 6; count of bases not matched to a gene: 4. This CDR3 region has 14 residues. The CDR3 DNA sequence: TGTGCCAGCACCCCGGGACAGGGTAATTCACCCCTCCACTTT. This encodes CASTPGQGNSPLHF.

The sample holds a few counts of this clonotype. CDR3 loop: CASRGDRGNTIYF. The CDR3 DNA reads TGTGCCAGTAGGGGGGACCGCGGAAACACCATATATTTT. This rearrangement joins TRBV19 to TRBJ1-3; TRBD1 is a possible D gene (5 bases). The CDR3 runs 13 residues. Looked up from germline, CDR1 is LNHDA and CDR2 is SQIVND (reference sequence). Trimming took off 6 bases at V and 4 bases at J, with 10 bases between the two ends.